The rows below give T cell receptor beta chains drawn from one sample of a study of shared clonotypes between healthy human individuals. Some clones are missing from TCRdb's copy, which holds only in-frame ones; the method was immunoSEQ multiplex PCR. The sample yields over 1.4 million clones, over 95% seen once. What was sequenced was naive CD4+ T cells sorted from blood. These receptors all stem from a man aged 25 to 40 in good health. Both conserved end residues are part of each CDR3. A D gene is named only where the DNA matches it firmly.

>TRBV25-1|-|TRBJ1-5
CASSEFGGRGDQPQHF
>TRBV5-4|TRBD1|TRBJ1-1
CASSLRDRTAEAFF
>TRBV5-6|-|TRBJ1-4
CASSLTGNEKLFF
>TRBV27|-|TRBJ1-5
CASSFTLGRGPQHF
>TRBV4-3|-|TRBJ1-1
CASSQDRNTEAFF
>TRBV5-1|-|TRBJ2-1
CASSLGRWDRGYNEQFF
>TRBV11-2|-|TRBJ2-7
CASTNRGGTGSGEQYF
>TRBV18|-|TRBJ2-1
CASSPPHDNEQFF
>TRBV28|-|TRBJ1-3
CASQPGSGNTIYF
>TRBV28|TRBD2|TRBJ2-2
CASRATSGRTGELFF
>TRBV9|TRBD2|TRBJ2-3
CASSVDGGGRAQTDTQYF
>TRBV6-6|-|TRBJ2-5
CASSSGRTQYF
>TRBV14|-|TRBJ2-1
CASSPSQKPGHEQFF
>TRBV19|TRBD1|TRBJ1-4
CASSKRRGPFNEKLFF
>TRBV19|-|TRBJ1-1
CASSIWGGIGSTEAFF
>TRBV7-3|-|TRBJ2-3
CASSLGQSTDTQYF
>TRBV28|-|TRBJ2-7
CASRTVEVYEQYF
>TRBV6-5|-|TRBJ1-1
CASSTLNTEAFF
>TRBV4-1|-|TRBJ2-5
CASSQDDRRQETQYF
>TRBV4-2|-|TRBJ2-7
CASSQDRRFNEQYF
>TRBV7-3|TRBD1|TRBJ2-3
CASSPGGASTDTQYF
>TRBV2|TRBD1|TRBJ1-2
CASSEAGRGSGYTF
>TRBV28|-|TRBJ2-7
CASSLPHDEQYF
>TRBV27|TRBD1|TRBJ1-1
CASSPWTGANTEAFF
>TRBV5-4|-|TRBJ2-2
CASSPMTGRDTGELFF
>TRBV18|-|TRBJ2-1
CASSAGVNNEQFF
>TRBV7-8|-|TRBJ2-7
CASSLVGTPAEQYF
>TRBV5-6|TRBD2|TRBJ2-5
CASHGTSGTETQYF
>TRBV15|-|TRBJ1-4
CATSRDKGATNEKLFF
>TRBV6-1|TRBD2|TRBJ2-3
CASSVRLAGGTDTQYF
>TRBV10-2|-|TRBJ2-3
CASLRDTDTQYF
>TRBV10-1|TRBD2|TRBJ2-7
CASSESPSGFEQYF
>TRBV9|TRBD2|TRBJ2-5
CASSGLGLAGVETQYF
>TRBV21-1|-|TRBJ2-5
CASSKAGQQETQYF
>TRBV6-1|-|TRBJ1-1
CASSIGLNTEAFF
>TRBV11-2|-|TRBJ1-1
CASSFRNGGNTEAFF
>TRBV2|TRBD2|TRBJ2-2
CASGRDGVTSGTGELFF
>TRBV11-2|-|TRBJ2-1
CASSWILPDNEQFF
>TRBV7-8|-|TRBJ1-2
CASSNSYTAYGYTF
>TRBV15|-|TRBJ2-4
CATSSGPSLAKNIQYF
>TRBV7-8|TRBD1|TRBJ2-3
CASSLRDSTTNTQYF
>TRBV19|-|TRBJ1-1
CASNSQGLRVNTEAFF
>TRBV7-9|TRBD1|TRBJ1-1
CASSRPLTGLYTEAFF
>TRBV6-6|-|TRBJ2-7
CASKVPKNYEQYF
>TRBV10-3|-|TRBJ2-1
CASPGSSYNEQFF
>TRBV6-5|-|TRBJ1-5
CASRPLFRGSQPQHF
>TRBV5-4|-|TRBJ2-7
CASSPTGSRSYEQYF
>TRBV28|TRBD1|TRBJ2-1
CASSGQVRDNEQFF
>TRBV12-5|TRBD1|TRBJ1-1
CASGLDRGYEAFF
>TRBV5-6|-|TRBJ1-2
CASSLDGYGYTF
>TRBV6-6|TRBD2|TRBJ2-7
CASSYGIAGRPYEQYF
>TRBV5-1|TRBD2|TRBJ2-2
CASSRSGAGELFF
>TRBV27|TRBD1|TRBJ1-5
CASRTFGQGNYQPQHF
>TRBV19|-|TRBJ2-2
CASSPSPAGPNTGELFF
>TRBV5-5|TRBD1|TRBJ1-2
CASSLGQYDGYTF
>TRBV5-5|TRBD1|TRBJ1-2
CASSLAGQGLGYTF
>TRBV5-6|TRBD1|TRBJ1-2
CASSFLDRGHGYTF
>TRBV7-3|-|TRBJ2-7
CASSLSGWELYEQYF
>TRBV7-6|-|TRBJ2-7
CASSLGFRDEQYF
>TRBV29-1|-|TRBJ2-5
CSVGIRRQETQYF